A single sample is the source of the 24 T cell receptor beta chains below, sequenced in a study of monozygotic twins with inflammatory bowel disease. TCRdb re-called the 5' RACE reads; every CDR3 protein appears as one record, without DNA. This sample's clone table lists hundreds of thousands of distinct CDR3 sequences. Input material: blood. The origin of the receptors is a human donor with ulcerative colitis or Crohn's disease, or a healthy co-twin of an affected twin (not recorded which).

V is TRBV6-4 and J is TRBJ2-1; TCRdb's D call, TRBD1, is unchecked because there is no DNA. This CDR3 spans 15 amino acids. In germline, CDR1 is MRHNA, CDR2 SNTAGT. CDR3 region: CASSERGQGSNEQFF.

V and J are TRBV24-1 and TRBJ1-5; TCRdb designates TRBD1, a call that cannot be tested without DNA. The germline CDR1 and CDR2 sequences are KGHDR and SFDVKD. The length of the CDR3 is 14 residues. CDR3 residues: CATTSGQGNQPQHF.

The CDR3 is CSVEKGIGETQYF. The chain carries TRBV29-1 and TRBJ2-5; lacking DNA, the TRBD1 call made by TCRdb goes unchecked. The CDR3 length is 13 residues. Germline V gene lookup returns CDR1 SQVTM and CDR2 ANQGSEA.

CDR3 sequence reads: CASSLGESIRNTEAFF. V gene TRBV5-1 combines with J gene TRBJ1-1; TCRdb's D gene call, TRBD1, goes unchecked for lack of DNA. The CDR3 is 16 amino acids. Per germline, CDR1 SGHRS and CDR2 YFSETQ.

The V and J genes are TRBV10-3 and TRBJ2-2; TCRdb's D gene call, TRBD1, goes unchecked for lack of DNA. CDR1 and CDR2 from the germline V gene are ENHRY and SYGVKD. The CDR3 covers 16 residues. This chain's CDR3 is CAISKTGQGIPGELFF.

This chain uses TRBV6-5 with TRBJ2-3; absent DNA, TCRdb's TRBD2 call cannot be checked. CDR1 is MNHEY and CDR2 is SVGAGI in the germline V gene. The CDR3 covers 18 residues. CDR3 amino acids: CASSFSPGLRRGTDTQYF.

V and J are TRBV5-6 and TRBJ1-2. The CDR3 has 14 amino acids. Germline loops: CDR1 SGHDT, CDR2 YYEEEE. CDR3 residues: CASRPPVDNYGYTF.

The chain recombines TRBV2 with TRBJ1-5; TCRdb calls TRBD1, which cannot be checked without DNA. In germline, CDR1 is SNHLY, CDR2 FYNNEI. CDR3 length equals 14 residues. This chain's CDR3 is CASSDEGGNQPQHF.

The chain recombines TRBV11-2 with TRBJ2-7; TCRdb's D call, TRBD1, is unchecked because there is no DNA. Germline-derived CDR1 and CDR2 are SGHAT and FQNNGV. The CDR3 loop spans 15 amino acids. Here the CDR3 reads CASRLWGGSTYEQYF.

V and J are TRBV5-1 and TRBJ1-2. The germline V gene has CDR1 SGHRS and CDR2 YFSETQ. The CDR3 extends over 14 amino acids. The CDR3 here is CASSLVWAEEGYTF. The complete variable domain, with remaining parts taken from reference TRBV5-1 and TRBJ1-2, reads KAGVTQTPRYLIKTRGQQVTLSCSPISGHRSVSWYQQTPGQGLQFLFEYFSETQRNKGNFPGRFSGRQFSNSRSEMNVSTLELGDSALYLCASSLVWAEEGYTFGSGTRLTVV.

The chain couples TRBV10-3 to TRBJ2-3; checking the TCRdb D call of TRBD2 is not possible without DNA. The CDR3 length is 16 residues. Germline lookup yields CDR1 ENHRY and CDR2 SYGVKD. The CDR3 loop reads CAISTREGRFGDTQYF.

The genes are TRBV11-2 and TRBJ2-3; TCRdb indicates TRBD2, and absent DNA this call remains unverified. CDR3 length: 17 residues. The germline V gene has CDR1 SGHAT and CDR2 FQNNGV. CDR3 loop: CASSSGTSGGSIDTQYF. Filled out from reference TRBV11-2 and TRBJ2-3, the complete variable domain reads EAGVAQSPRYKIIEKRQSVAFWCNPISGHATLYWYQQILGQGPKLLIQFQNNGVVDDSQLPKDRFSAERLKGVDSTLKIQPAKLEDSAVYLCASSSGTSGGSIDTQYFGPGTRLTVL.

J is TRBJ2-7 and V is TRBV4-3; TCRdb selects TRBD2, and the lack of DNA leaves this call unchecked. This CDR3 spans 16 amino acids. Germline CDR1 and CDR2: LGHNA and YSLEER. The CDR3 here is CVSSPGLAGGPGEQYF.

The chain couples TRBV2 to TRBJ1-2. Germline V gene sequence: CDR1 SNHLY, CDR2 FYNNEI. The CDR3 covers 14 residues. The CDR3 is CASRRASMDYGYTF.

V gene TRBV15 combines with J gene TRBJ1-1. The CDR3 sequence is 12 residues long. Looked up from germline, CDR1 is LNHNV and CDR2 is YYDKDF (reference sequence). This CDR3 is CATSRLGTEAFF.

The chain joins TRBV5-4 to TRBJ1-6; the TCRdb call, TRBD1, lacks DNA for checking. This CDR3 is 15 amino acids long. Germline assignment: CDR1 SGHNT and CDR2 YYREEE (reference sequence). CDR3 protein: CASSSDIGANSPLHF.

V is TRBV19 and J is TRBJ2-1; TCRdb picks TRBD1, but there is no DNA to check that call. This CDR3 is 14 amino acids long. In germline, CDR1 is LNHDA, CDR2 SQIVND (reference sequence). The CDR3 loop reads CASSTGTDYNEQFF.

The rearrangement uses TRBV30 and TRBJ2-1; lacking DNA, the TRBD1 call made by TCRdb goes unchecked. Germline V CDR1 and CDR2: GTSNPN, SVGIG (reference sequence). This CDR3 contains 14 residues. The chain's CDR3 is CAWTQGAGGGEQFF.

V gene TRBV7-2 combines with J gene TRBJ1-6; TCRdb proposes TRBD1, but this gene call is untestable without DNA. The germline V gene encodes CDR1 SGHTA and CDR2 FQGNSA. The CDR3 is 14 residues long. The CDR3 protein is CASSLAPMFSPLHF.

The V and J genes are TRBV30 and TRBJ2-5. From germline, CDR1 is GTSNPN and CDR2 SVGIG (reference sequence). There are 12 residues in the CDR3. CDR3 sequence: CAWSVAQETQYF.

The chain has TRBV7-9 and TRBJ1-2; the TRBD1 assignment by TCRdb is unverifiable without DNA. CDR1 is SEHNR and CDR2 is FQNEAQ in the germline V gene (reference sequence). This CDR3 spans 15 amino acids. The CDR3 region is CASSLSRDTNYGYTF.

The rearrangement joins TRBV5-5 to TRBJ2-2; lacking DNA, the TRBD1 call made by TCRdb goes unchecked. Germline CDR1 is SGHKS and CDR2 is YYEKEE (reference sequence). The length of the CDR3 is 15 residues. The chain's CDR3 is CASSLADRESGELFF. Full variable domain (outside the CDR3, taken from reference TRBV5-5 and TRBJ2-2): DAGVTQSPTHLIKTRGQQVTLRCSPISGHKSVSWYQQVLGQGPQFIFQYYEKEERGRGNFPDRFSARQFPNYSSELNVNALLLGDSALYLCASSLADRESGELFFGEGSRLTVL.

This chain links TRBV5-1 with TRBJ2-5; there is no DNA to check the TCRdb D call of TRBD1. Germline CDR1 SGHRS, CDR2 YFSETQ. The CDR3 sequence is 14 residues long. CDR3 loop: CASSSQGAGETQYF.

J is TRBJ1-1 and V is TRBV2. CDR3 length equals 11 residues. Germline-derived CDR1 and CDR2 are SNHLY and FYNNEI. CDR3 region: CASRHATEAFF. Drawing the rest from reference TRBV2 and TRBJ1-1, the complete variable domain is EPEVTQTPSHQVTQMGQEVILRCVPISNHLYFYWYRQILGQKVEFLVSFYNNEISEKSEIFDDQFSVERPDGSNFTLKIRSTKLEDSAMYFCASRHATEAFFGQGTRLTVV.